Shown below are 4 T cell receptor beta chains from a single sample sequenced in a study of sequential checkpoint blockade in melanoma (dated by TCRdb to about 2019). Library preparation employed the immunoSEQ multiplex PCR assay. This is the immuneACCESS table as TCRdb keeps it, with only in-frame sequences that have V and J called. A part of the clones is gone; compared with another copy, unresolved V genes explain less than half, and the rest is unexplained. This sample comprises 10,000 to 15,000 clones, 21% of them detected only once. The ten largest clones represent 5% to 7.5% of the sample. Taken with the paper, the label for treatment or condition translates to: randomized to nivolumab then ipilimumab (arm A) or the reverse (arm B). The sample in question was tumor tissue (inferred from file names), obtained from a patient given nivolumab and ipilimumab in sequence. The receptors stem from a human donor with melanoma.

The chain links TRBV5-1 to TRBJ1-2, with TRBD1 matching over 9 bases. The CDR3 spans 17 residues. Germline-derived CDR1 and CDR2 are SGHRS and YFSETQ. The J segment lost 5 bases and the V segment lost 3 bases, leaving 14 bases of the junction unmatched. The CDR3, as DNA: TGCGCCAGCAGCTCCGGGACAGGGATGTTTTCTGGGTATGGCTACACCTTC. Protein: CASSSGTGMFSGYGYTF.

This clone was picked up a small number of times. The V call is TRBV11-3, the J call TRBJ1-2; D is unclear. CDR1 is SGHNT, CDR2 YENEEA, per germline. Trimming removed 0 bases from V and 0 bases from J, with 8 bases in between. CDR3 length: 15 amino acids. The CDR3 is CASSLEGSPNYGYTF. The CDR3, as DNA: TGTGCCAGCAGCTTAGAGGGCAGCCCTAACTATGGCTACACCTTC.

This clone was seen more than once but under ten times. V gene TRBV11-3 combines with J gene TRBJ1-2, with TRBD1 as a possible D gene (5 bases). V was trimmed by 0 bases and J by 3 bases, leaving 11 bases between them. Germline V gene data show CDR1 as SGHNT and CDR2 as YENEEA. This CDR3 has 15 amino acids. CDR3: CASSLEGTLYYGYTF. The CDR3 DNA reads as TGTGCCAGCAGCTTAGAAGGGACGCTGTACTATGGCTACACCTTC.

This chain joins TRBV6-8 and TRBJ2-5, with a weak D call TRBD1 (8 bases). With 6 bases removed from V and 4 bases from J, the gap between germline ends came to 18 bases. This CDR3 contains 15 residues. The germline CDR1 and CDR2 sequences are MNHGY and SAAAGT. CDR3 DNA: TGTGCCAGCAGACCACAGGGGGGGGGAGGAGAGACCCAGTACTTC. It codes for CASRPQGGGGETQYF.